This T cell receptor beta chain was found in a study of shared clonotypes between healthy human individuals. Generated by immunoSEQ multiplex PCR, the TCRdb table keeps only in-frame clones and is missing some. The sample records approximately 710,000 clones, around 91% being singletons. Germline lookup yields CDR1 KGHSH and CDR2 LQKENI. The length of the CDR3 is 14 residues. V lost 3 bases to trimming and J lost 4 bases; unmatched junction nucleotides: 5. The sequenced sample consisted of memory CD8+ T cells from PBMCs. Subset here: CD45RO+ cells pooled with CCR7-negative TemRA cells. The sequence came from a man younger than 35 in good health. Some clones in this sample may be carry-over from other donors' samples. The chain links TRBV18 to TRBJ1-1, with 7 bases lining up with TRBD1. DNA of the CDR3: TGTGCCAGCTCACCCGACAGGGTCGGCACTGAAGCTTTCTTT. Its protein product is CASSPDRVGTEAFF.